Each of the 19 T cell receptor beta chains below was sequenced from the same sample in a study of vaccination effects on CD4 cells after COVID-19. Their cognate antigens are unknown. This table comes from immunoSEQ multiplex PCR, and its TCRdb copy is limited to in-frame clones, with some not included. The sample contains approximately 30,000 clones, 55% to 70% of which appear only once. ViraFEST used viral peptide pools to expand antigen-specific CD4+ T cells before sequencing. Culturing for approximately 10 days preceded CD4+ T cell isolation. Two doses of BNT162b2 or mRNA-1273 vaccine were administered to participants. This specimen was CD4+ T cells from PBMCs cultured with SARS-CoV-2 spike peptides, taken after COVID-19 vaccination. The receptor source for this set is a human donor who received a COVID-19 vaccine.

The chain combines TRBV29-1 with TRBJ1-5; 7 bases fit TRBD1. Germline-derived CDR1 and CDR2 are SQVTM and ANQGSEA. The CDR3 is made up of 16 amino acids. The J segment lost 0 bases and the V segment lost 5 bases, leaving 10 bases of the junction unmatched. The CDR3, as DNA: TGCAGCGTTCTTTCCGGGACAGAGAATAGCAATCAGCCCCAGCATTTT. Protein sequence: CSVLSGTENSNQPQHF.

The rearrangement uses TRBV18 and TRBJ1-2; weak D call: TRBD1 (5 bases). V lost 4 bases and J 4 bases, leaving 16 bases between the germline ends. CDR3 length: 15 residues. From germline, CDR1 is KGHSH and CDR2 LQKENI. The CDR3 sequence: CASSLTGTPIYGYTF. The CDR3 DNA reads TGTGCCAGCTCACTAACCGGGACCCCTATCTATGGCTACACCTTC.

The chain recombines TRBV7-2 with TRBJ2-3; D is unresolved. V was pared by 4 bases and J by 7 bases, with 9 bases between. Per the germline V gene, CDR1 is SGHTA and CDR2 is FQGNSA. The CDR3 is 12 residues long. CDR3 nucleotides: TGTGCCAGCAGCTCGCTCAGGAATACGCAGTATTTT. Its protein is CASSSLRNTQYF.

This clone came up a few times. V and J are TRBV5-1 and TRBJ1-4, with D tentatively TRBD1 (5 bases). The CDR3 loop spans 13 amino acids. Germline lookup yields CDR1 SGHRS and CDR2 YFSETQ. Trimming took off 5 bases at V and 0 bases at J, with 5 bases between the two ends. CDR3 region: CASRQATNEKLFF. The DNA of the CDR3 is TGCGCCAGCAGACAGGCAACTAATGAAAAACTGTTTTTT.

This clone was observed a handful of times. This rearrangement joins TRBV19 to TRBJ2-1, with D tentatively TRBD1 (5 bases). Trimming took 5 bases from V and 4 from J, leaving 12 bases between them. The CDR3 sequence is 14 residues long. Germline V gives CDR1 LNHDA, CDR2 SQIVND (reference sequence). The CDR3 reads CASSPGPLYNEQFF. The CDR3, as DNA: TGTGCCAGTAGTCCAGGGCCTTTATACAATGAGCAGTTCTTC.

The CDR3 is CASSLGGRGIGYGYTF. The CDR3 DNA is TGTGCCAGCAGCTTGGGGGGACGAGGGATCGGCTATGGCTACACCTTC. The chain recombines TRBV5-4 with TRBJ1-2; D possibly corresponds to TRBD1 (5 bases). This CDR3 has 16 amino acids. Germline CDR1 and CDR2: SGHNT and YYREEE (reference sequence). V gave up 0 bases and J gave up 4 bases, with 16 bases separating them.

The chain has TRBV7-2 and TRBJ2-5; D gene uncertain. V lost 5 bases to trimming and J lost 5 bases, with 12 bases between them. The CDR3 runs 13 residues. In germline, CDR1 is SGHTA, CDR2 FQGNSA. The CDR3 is CASSGRRMETQYF. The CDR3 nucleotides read TGTGCCAGCAGCGGACGTAGGATGGAGACCCAGTACTTC.

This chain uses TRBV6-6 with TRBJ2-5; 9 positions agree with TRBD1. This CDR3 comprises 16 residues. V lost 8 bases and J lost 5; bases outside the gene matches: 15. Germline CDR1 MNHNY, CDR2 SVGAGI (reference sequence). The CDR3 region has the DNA TGTGCCAGCCGGCCCGGGTTACAGGGGGCGCGGGAGACCCAGTACTTC. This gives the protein CASRPGLQGARETQYF.

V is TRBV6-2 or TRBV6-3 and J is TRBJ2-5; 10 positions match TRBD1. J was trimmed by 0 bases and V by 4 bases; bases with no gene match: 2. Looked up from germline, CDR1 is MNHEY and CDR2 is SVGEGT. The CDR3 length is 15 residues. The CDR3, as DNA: TGTGCCAGCAGTTGGGGACAGGGGAACCAAGAGACCCAGTACTTC. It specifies CASSWGQGNQETQYF.

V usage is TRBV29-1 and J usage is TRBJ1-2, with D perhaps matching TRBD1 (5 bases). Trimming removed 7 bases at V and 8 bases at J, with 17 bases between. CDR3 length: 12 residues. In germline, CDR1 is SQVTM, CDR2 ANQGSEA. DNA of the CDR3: TGCAGCGGCGAAGGGACCGAAGGGGGCTACACCTTC. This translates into CSGEGTEGGYTF.

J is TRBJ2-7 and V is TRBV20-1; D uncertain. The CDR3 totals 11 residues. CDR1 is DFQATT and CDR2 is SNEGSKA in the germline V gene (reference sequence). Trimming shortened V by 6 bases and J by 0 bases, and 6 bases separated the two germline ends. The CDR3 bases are TGCAGTGCCGCTGACTCCTACGAGCAGTACTTC. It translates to CSAADSYEQYF.

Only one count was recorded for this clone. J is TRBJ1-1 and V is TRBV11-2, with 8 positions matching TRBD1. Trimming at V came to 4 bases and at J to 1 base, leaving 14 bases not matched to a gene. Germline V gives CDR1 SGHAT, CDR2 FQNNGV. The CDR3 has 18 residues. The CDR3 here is CASSSSWQGALGNTEAFF. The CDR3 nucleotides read TGTGCCAGCAGCTCCTCGTGGCAGGGGGCTCTTGGGAACACTGAAGCTTTCTTT.

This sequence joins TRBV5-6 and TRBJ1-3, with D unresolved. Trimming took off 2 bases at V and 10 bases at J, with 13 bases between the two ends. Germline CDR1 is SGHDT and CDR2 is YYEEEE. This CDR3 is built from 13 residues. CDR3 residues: CASSFTFWETIYF. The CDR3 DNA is TGTGCCAGCAGCTTTACCTTCTGGGAAACCATATATTTT. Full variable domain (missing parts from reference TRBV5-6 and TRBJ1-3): DAGVTQSPTHLIKTRGQQVTLRCSPKSGHDTVSWYQQALGQGPQFIFQYYEEEERQRGNFPDRFSGHQFPNYSSELNVNALLLGDSALYLCASSFTFWETIYFGEGSWLTVV.

CDR3 DNA: TGTGCCAGCAGTTGGGCGCTTCGGGGAGGCTACACCTTC. Translation: CASSWALRGGYTF. The chain carries TRBV12-3 or TRBV12-4 and TRBJ1-2, with no clear D. Trimming pared 4 bases from V and 8 bases from J, leaving 14 bases between. The length of the CDR3 is 13 residues.

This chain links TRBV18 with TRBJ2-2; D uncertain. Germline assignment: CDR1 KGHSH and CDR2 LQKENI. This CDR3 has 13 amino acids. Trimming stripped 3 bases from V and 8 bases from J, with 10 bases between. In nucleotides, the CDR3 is TGTGCCAGCTCACCGTCTCGAGAAGGGGAGCTGTTTTTT. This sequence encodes CASSPSREGELFF.

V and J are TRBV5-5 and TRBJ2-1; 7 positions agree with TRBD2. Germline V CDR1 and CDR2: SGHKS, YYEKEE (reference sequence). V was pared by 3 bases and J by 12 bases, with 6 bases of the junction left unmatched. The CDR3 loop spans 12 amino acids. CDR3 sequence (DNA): TGTGCCAGCAGCTACCCGGGACTACCGCAGTTCTTC. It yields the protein CASSYPGLPQFF.

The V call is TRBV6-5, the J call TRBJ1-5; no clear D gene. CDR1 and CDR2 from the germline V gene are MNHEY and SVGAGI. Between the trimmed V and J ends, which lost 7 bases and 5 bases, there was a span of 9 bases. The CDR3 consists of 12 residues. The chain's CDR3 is CASKEQYQPQHF. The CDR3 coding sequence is TGTGCCAGCAAGGAACAGTATCAGCCCCAGCATTTT.

The CDR3 protein is CASSLGGGITSTDTQYF. DNA of the CDR3: TGTGCCAGCAGCTTAGGGGGGGGTATAACTAGCACAGATACGCAGTATTTT. The V gene is TRBV7-8, the J gene TRBJ2-3; 7 bases map to TRBD2. Germline CDR1 is SGHVS and CDR2 is FQNEAQ. This CDR3 region has 17 residues. V dropped 1 base and J dropped 0; count of bases not matched to a gene: 7.

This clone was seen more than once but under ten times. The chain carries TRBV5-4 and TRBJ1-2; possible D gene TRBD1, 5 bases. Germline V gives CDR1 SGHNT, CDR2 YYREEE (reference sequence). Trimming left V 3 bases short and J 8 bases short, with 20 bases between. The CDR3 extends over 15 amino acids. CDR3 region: CASSYSQGQERGYTF. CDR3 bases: TGTGCCAGCAGCTACTCCCAGGGCCAAGAGCGCGGCTACACCTTC. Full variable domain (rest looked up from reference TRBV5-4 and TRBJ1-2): ETGVTQSPTHLIKTRGQQVTLRCSSQSGHNTVSWYQQALGQGPQFIFQYYREEENGRGNFPPRFSGLQFPNYSSELNVNALELDDSALYLCASSYSQGQERGYTFGSGTRLTVV.